This is a list of T cell receptor beta chains from one sample in a study of blood T cell repertoires in COVID-19. Repertoires were generated with immunoSEQ multiplex PCR, while TCRdb's copy carries only in-frame clones and drops some. The data show around 200,000 clones, 85% seen once. The material sequenced was PBMCs or T cells enriched from blood (not recorded which). These receptors originate from a man between 40 and 49 years old who had recovered from COVID-19. Both conserved end residues are trimmed from each CDR3.

j_gene | v_gene | CDR3aa
TRBJ2-7 | TRBV5-6 | ASSSLGTAYEQY
TRBJ1-4 | TRBV7-2 | ASSLHRGNEKLF
TRBJ1-1 | TRBV20-1 | SAGQPTEAF
TRBJ1-5 | TRBV6-1 | ASSEPGAQH
TRBJ2-7 | TRBV7-2 | ASSSPQGSYEQY
TRBJ2-5 | TRBV5-1 | ASSLGLAGGIETQY
TRBJ2-6 | TRBV6-5 | ASRPQGAGANVLT
TRBJ2-3 | TRBV7-3 | ASSLNLAGLRDTQY
TRBJ1-1 | TRBV12-3/TRBV12-4 | ASRFERPPGAF
TRBJ2-1 | TRBV24-1 | ATSDPGTSGSLPQF
TRBJ1-4 | TRBV9 | ASSVGRDSFNEKLF
TRBJ2-3 | TRBV9 | ASSVGYRDRLTDTQY
TRBJ1-3 | TRBV5-1 | ASSLGTTSGNTIY
TRBJ2-7 | TRBV7-9 | ASSLGSHYIFGYEQY
TRBJ2-7 | TRBV30 | AWSASWRVQGTSYEQY
TRBJ1-1 | TRBV7-2 | ASSLVPPGQFYSEAF
TRBJ1-6 | TRBV6-5 | ASSYTSSNSPLH
TRBJ1-5 | TRBV2 | ASGWRGGQPQH
TRBJ2-1 | TRBV7-3 | ASSSDRGLSNEQF
TRBJ1-1 | TRBV10-3 | AISENSNTEAF
TRBJ2-1 | TRBV2 | ASSAGLIEQF
TRBJ2-1 | TRBV5-1 | ASSQRTGDTNEQF
TRBJ2-7 | TRBV2 | ASVGGHGYEQY
TRBJ2-7 | TRBV9 | ASSVGPSVTYEQY
TRBJ1-1 | TRBV30 | AWSTVQGAEAF
TRBJ1-4 | TRBV5-6 | ASSYSTGGSEKLF
TRBJ1-2 | TRBV12-5 | ASGALDLADSGYT
TRBJ1-2 | TRBV29-1 | TSLDRGAGYT
TRBJ1-5 | TRBV6-5 | ASSRTGMNNQPQH
TRBJ2-3 | TRBV7-9 | ASSSTGSPDTQY
TRBJ2-7 | TRBV9 | ASSVGPGIYEQY
TRBJ1-5 | TRBV28 | ASRGRNQPQH
TRBJ2-2 | TRBV5-8 | ASSWDSTGELF
TRBJ1-5 | TRBV12-3/TRBV12-4 | ASRTGLGPQH
TRBJ1-4 | TRBV10-3 | AISRDLPTNEKLF
TRBJ2-3 | TRBV30 | AWSDESTVAGGPTDTQY
TRBJ2-1 | TRBV27 | ASSTRTGAHNEQF
TRBJ1-3 | TRBV7-6 | ASSLARQGSGNTIY
TRBJ2-2 | TRBV6-5 | ASSPILSTGELF
TRBJ1-5 | TRBV12-3/TRBV12-4 | ASSLGTASPQH
TRBJ1-5 | TRBV28 | ASSTGQGINQPQH
TRBJ2-3 | TRBV11-2 | ASSLVLGVKSTDTQY
TRBJ1-6 | TRBV5-6 | ASSLRDRSPLH
TRBJ2-3 | TRBV19 | ASTNLAGTGDTQY
TRBJ2-7 | TRBV18 | ASSPRTGGSEQY
TRBJ1-4 | TRBV29-1 | SVFGESGGGKLF
TRBJ2-5 | TRBV7-9 | ASSSWQKETQY
TRBJ2-5 | TRBV7-9 | ASSSVTGGKETQY
TRBJ2-1 | TRBV11-2 | ASSLVSGSHSEQF
TRBJ2-5 | TRBV30 | AWSIGGGGETQY
TRBJ2-5 | TRBV18 | ASSLKDKQETQY
TRBJ2-7 | TRBV11-2 | ASSYSGSATYEQY
TRBJ2-7 | TRBV28 | ASSLSLAGTSGNEQY
TRBJ2-1 | TRBV19 | ASSVLAGGSDEQF